The sequence of this T cell receptor (beta chain) was determined in a study of blood T cells in healthy people across ages. Study-wide results and caveats: Measured against age, TCR beta diversity per million T cells decreased in a roughly linear manner.

The CDR3 is 14 amino acids. V was pared by 6 bases and J by 4 bases, with 7 bases of the junction left unmatched. For this clonotype: Antigen specificity is unknown.

Next came a second PCR, run for about 6 to 12 cycles, which used a sample-barcoded 5' primer along with a J-beta primer mix. In TCRdb, the 5' RACE reads were re-called with MiXCR into one record per CDR3 protein. Of 500,000 to 650,000 distinct CDR3 sequences listed, 25% to 35% are singletons. In addition, the sample was reused for a study of T cells of mothers and their children. That source reports: Per 15 ul, 1.5 ug of RNA was used, with all extracted RNA going into cDNA synthesis.

The V call is TRBV12-3 or TRBV12-4, the J call TRBJ1-2; 8 nucleotides match TRBD1. Sequencing was carried out using blood. This clonotype was obtained from a boy aged 2 to 10 in good health. The CDR3 nucleotides read TGTGCCAGCAGCCGTGGACAGGGTATCTATGGCTACACCTTC. It specifies CASSRGQGIYGYTF.